The TCR beta chain under discussion was sequenced for a study of blood T cell repertoires in COVID-19. Whole-study context: Samples of COVID-19 (acute and convalescent) were obtained from the United States, Italy and Spain.

Original handling: Researchers report that nucleated cell counts were estimated from reference gene primer amplification. Some clones are missing from TCRdb's copy, which holds only in-frame ones; the method was immunoSEQ multiplex PCR. The V and J calls and clone size are taken from that table; D and trimming were inferred from the DNA. The table shows 100,000 to 150,000 clones, with over 70% occurring only once. The CDR3 covers 14 residues. Germline-derived CDR1 and CDR2 are LGHDT and YNNKEL (reference sequence). V shed 3 bases and J 7 bases; nucleotides not matched to a gene: 7. The gene calls are TRBV3-1 (or the pseudogene TRBV3-2) and TRBJ1-2; 8 nucleotides line up with TRBD1. Sequenced input: peripheral blood. The TCR comes from a woman between 45 and 65 years old with acute or convalescent COVID-19. The CDR3, as DNA: TGTGCCAGCAGCCACTCTGGACAGGGCCCTGGCTACACCTTC. It codes for CASSHSGQGPGYTF.